This paragraph covers one T cell receptor beta chain sequence. The DNA ends 3 residues before the CDR3 does, and the rest of the CDR3 is filled in from the germline J gene. The CDR3 runs to 13 residues. V lost 8 bases to trimming and J lost 2 bases, with 11 bases between them. Germline V gives CDR1 LNHDA, CDR2 SQIVND (reference sequence). The method was immunoSEQ multiplex PCR; TCRdb's version includes in-frame clones alone and lacks a portion of them. This listing includes 25,000 to 35,000 clones. The data stem from a study of Tregs in tolerant kidney transplant recipients. This chain joins TRBV19 and TRBJ2-3, with D possibly matching TRBD1 (6 bases). The TCR comes from a human donor who received a combined kidney and bone marrow transplant. The sample here was CD8+ T cells from blood, taken before the transplant. Here the CDR3 reads CASSNRVTDTQYF. The sequenced part of the CDR3 DNA is TGTGCCAGTTCCAACAGGGTCACAGATACG.